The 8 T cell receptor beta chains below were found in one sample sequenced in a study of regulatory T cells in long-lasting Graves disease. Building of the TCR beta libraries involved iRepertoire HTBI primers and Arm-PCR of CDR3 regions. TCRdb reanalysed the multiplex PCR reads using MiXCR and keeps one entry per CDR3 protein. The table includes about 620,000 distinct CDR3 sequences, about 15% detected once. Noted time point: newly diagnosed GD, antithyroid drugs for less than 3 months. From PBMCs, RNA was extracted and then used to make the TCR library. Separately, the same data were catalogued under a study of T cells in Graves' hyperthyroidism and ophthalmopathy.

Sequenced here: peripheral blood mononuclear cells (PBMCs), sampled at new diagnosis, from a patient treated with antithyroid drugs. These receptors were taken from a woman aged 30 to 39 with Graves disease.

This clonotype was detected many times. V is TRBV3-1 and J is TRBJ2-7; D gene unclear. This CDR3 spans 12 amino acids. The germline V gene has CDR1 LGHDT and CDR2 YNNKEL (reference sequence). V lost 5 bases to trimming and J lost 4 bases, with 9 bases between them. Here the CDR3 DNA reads TGTGCCAGCAGCATGTATCCGTACGAGCAGTACTTC. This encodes CASSMYPYEQYF.

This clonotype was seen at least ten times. The CDR3: CASSQDRDRGMAFF. The CDR3 DNA reads TGTGCCAGCAGCCAAGACCGGGACAGGGGCATGGCTTTCTTT. The V gene is TRBV3-1, the J gene TRBJ1-1; TRBD1 matches 10 bases. The CDR3 loop spans 14 amino acids. V was pared by 0 bases and J by 11 bases, with 6 bases of the junction left unmatched. The V gene's germline CDR1 is LGHDT and CDR2 YNNKEL (reference sequence).

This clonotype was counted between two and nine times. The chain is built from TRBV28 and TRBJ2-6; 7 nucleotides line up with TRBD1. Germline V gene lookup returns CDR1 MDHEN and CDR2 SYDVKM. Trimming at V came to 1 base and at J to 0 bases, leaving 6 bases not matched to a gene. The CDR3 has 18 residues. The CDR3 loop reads CASSLFADRVSGANVLTF. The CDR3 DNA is TGTGCCAGCAGTTTATTCGCTGACAGGGTCTCTGGGGCCAACGTCCTGACTTTC.

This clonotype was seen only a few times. The CDR3, as DNA: TGCGCCAGCAGGTTGTGGTATGCCGGGACAGAGTATGGCTACACCTTC. It encodes CASRLWYAGTEYGYTF. V usage is TRBV5-1 and J usage is TRBJ1-2, with 7 positions matching TRBD1. CDR3 length equals 16 residues. Germline V gene data show CDR1 as SGHRS and CDR2 as YFSETQ. V was pared by 5 bases and J by 5 bases, with 15 bases of the junction left unmatched.

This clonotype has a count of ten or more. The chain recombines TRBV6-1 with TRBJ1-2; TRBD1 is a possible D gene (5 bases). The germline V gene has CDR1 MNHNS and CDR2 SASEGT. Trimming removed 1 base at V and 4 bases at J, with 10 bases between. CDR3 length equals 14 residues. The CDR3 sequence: CASSEGGPLYGYTF. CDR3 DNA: TGTGCCAGCAGTGAAGGGGGCCCACTCTATGGCTACACCTTC.

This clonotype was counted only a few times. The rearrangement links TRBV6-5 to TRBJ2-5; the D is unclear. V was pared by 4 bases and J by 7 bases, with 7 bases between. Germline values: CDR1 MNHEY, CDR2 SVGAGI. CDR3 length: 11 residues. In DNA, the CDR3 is TGTGCCAGCAGTTCGATGGGGACCCAGTACTTC. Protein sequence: CASSSMGTQYF.

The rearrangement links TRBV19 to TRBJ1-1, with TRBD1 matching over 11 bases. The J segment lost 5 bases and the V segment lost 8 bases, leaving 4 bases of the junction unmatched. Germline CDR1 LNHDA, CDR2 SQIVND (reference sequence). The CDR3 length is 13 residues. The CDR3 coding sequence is TGTGCCAGTCGCCGGGACAGGGGGACTGAAGCTTTCTTT. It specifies CASRRDRGTEAFF.

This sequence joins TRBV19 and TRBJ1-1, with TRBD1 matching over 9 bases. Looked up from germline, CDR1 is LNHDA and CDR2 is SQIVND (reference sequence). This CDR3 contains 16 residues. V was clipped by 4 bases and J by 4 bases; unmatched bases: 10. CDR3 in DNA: TGTGCCAGTAGTACCGGGACAGGGATGTTTAGCACTGAAGCTTTCTTT. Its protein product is CASSTGTGMFSTEAFF.